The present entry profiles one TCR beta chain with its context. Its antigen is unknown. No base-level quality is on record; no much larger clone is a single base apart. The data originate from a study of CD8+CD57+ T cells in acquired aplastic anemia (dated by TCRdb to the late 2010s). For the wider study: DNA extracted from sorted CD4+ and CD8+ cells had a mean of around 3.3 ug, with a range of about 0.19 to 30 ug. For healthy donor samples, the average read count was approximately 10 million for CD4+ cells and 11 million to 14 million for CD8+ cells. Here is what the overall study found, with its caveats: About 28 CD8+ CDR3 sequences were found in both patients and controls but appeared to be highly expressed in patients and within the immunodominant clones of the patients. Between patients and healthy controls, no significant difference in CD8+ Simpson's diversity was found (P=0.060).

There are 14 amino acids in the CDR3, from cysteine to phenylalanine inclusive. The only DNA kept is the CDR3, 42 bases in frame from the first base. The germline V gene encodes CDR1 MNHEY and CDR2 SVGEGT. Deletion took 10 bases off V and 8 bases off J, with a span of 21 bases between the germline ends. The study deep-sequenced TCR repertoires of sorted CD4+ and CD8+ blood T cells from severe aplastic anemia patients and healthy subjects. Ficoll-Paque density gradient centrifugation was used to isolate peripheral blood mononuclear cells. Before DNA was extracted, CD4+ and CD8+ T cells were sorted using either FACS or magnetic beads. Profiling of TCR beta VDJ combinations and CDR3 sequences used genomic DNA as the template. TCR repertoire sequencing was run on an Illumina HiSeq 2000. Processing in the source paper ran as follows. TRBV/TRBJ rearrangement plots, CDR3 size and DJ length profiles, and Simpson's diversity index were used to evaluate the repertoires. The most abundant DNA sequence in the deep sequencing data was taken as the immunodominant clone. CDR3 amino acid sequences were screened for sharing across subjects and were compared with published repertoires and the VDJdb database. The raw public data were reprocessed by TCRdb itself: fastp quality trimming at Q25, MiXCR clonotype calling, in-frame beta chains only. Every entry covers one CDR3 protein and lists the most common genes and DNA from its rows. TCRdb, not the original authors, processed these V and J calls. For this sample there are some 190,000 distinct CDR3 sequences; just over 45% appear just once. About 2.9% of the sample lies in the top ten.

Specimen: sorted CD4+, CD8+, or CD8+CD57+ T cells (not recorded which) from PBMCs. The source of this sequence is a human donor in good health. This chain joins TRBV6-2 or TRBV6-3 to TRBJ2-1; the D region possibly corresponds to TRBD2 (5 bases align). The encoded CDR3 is CAISGWAVVDEQFF. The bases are TGTGCCATCTCGGGGTGGGCCGTTGTCGATGAGCAGTTCTTC.